What follows is one T cell receptor (beta chain) and its context. Its antigen is not identified. It was template switching that added a universal primer site, and there were unique molecular identifiers on the cDNA. Each CDR3 protein is one row after TCRdb ran MiXCR on the 5' RACE reads. The sample has around 1.7 million distinct CDR3 sequences, roughly 35% seen once. The sample is drawn from a study of identical twins. Study-level results: In drawing conclusions, the study used cross-sectional statistical analysis and did not follow the same donors.

CDR3 length: 13 amino acids. Germline CDR1 reads SEHNR; CDR2 reads FQNEAQ (reference sequence). Deletions cut 7 bases from V and 1 base from J, with 10 bases between. The J gene is TRBJ1-1, the V gene TRBV7-9; D gene unclear. The clonotype originates from a newborn girl in good health. Sequencing input: cord blood. The DNA for the CDR3 is TGTGCCAGCAACCAGCTTTGGAACACTGAAGCTTTCTTT. Translated: CASNQLWNTEAFF.